Below are 9 T cell receptor beta chains sequenced from a single sample in a study of shared clonotypes between healthy human individuals. TCRdb's table, derived via immunoSEQ multiplex PCR, lists solely in-frame clones and lacks some. The data contain under 600,000 clones, around 78% of them singletons. The sequencing sample was made of PBMCs. The receptors originated from a woman aged 40-49 years in good health. Some clones in this sample may be carry-over from other donors' samples.

This chain uses TRBV11-2 with TRBJ2-3; D is tentatively TRBD1 or TRBD2 (5 bases each). The CDR3 loop spans 16 amino acids. CDR1 and CDR2 from the germline V gene are SGHAT and FQNNGV. Trimming took 5 bases from V and 2 from J, leaving 17 bases between them. CDR3 amino acids: CASSGPGTLVTDTQYF. The DNA of the CDR3 is TGTGCCAGCAGCGGTCCCGGGACCTTGGTCACAGATACGCAGTATTTT.

This chain links TRBV11-2 with TRBJ2-1; 8 bases agree with TRBD1. J gave up 5 bases and V 5 bases, and 2 bases lay outside the gene matches. Germline lookup yields CDR1 SGHAT and CDR2 FQNNGV. The CDR3 sequence is 13 residues long. CDR3 in DNA: TGTGCCAGCAGCCAGGACAGGGACAATGAGCAGTTCTTC. Its protein is CASSQDRDNEQFF.

Turning to this clone: This clone may be a read error of a much larger clone one base away. The chain has TRBV7-3 and TRBJ2-3; D gene ambiguous. This CDR3 has 14 amino acids. Per the germline V gene, CDR1 is SGHTA and CDR2 is FQGTGA. V was pared by 1 base and J by 1 base, with 6 bases between. This CDR3 is CASSLIGGTDTQYF. The DNA for the CDR3 is TGTGCCAGCAGCTTAATTGGGGGCACAGATACGCAGTATTTT.

This clone appeared a few times. Other DNA sequences in the sample encode the same CDR3. V and J are TRBV28 and TRBJ1-5, with a weak D call TRBD1 (5 bases). Germline V CDR1 and CDR2: MDHEN, SYDVKM. The V end lost 3 bases, the J end lost 4 bases, and 13 bases lay between the germline ends. This CDR3 contains 15 residues. This CDR3 is CASSLGVRGNQPQHF. The CDR3 DNA is TGTGCCAGCAGTTTGGGAGTTCGGGGGAATCAGCCCCAGCATTTT.

The table lists this clone with a few counts. In nucleotides, the CDR3 is TGTGCCAGCAGTGGTCTGCGGGGTACAGATACGCAGTATTTT. It codes for CASSGLRGTDTQYF. V and J are TRBV25-1 and TRBJ2-3, with D possibly matching TRBD2 (6 bases). Per the germline V gene, CDR1 is MGHDK and CDR2 is SYGVNS. This CDR3 comprises 14 residues. Between the trimmed V and J ends, which lost 4 bases and 3 bases, there was a span of 11 bases.

This clone was observed a handful of times. This likely came from a read error, as a far larger clone is one base away. Other DNA sequences in this sample translate to the same CDR3. V and J are TRBV30 and TRBJ2-5, with 7 positions matching TRBD2. Trimming cost V 4 bases and J 5 bases; bases outside gene matches: 10. The CDR3 covers 14 residues. The germline gives CDR1 GTSNPN, CDR2 SVGIG (reference sequence). Here the CDR3 reads CAWTSGSFQETQYF. In DNA, the CDR3 is TGTGCCTGGACTAGCGGAAGCTTTCAGGAGACCCAGTACTTC.

The chain uses TRBV6-5 and TRBJ2-7; 9 nucleotides match TRBD2. The V and J ends lost 8 bases and 0 bases, in that order; junction bases with no gene match: 2. The CDR3 loop spans 13 amino acids. Looked up from germline, CDR1 is MNHEY and CDR2 is SVGAGI. The CDR3 here is CASGLASSYEQYF. The CDR3 DNA is TGTGCCAGCGGACTAGCGAGCTCCTACGAGCAGTACTTC.

This chain links TRBV19 with TRBJ2-2; 13 nucleotides align to TRBD2. The V segment lost 5 bases and the J segment 7 bases; nucleotides outside the gene matches: 4. CDR1 and CDR2 (germline): LNHDA, SQIVND (reference sequence). The CDR3 runs 15 residues. CDR3 region: CASSGLAGEGGELFF. In nucleotides, the CDR3 is TGTGCCAGTAGTGGACTAGCGGGAGAAGGCGGGGAGCTGTTTTTT. Combining the CDR3 with reference TRBV19 and TRBJ2-2 gives the whole variable domain DGGITQSPKYLFRKEGQNVTLSCEQNLNHDAMYWYRQDPGQGLRLIYYSQIVNDFQKGDIAEGYSVSREKKESFPLTVTSAQKNPTAFYLCASSGLAGEGGELFFGEGSRLTVL.

Note on this clone: The sample holds other DNA sequences that translate to the same CDR3. The rearrangement joins TRBV7-8 to TRBJ1-5; no firm D call. Between the trimmed V and J ends, which lost 5 bases and 4 bases, there was a span of 12 bases. The CDR3 sequence is 14 residues long. Germline CDR1 and CDR2: SGHVS and FQNEAQ. CDR3 bases: TGTGCCAGCAGCGCCATGTCCGGGAATCAGCCCCAGCATTTT. The encoded protein is CASSAMSGNQPQHF. Filled out from reference TRBV7-8 and TRBJ1-5, the complete variable domain reads GAGVSQSPRYKVAKRGQDVALRCDPISGHVSLFWYQQALGQGPEFLTYFQNEAQLDKSGLPSDRFFAERPEGSVSTLKIQRTQQEDSAVYLCASSAMSGNQPQHFGDGTRLSIL.